These T cell receptor beta chains were read from a single sample in a study of blood T cell repertoires in COVID-19. Assay used: immunoSEQ multiplex PCR; TCRdb lists only in-frame clones, some missing. The sample shows about 210,000 clones, almost 90% of them seen only once. The sample comprised peripheral blood. The receptors stem from a man between 18 and 35 years old with active or convalescent COVID-19. Each CDR3 is given with its conserved first and last residue. D genes are given only for firm matches.

J	D	V	CDR3	DNA
TRBJ2-7	.	TRBV27	CASSPNRDSYEQYF	TGTGCCAGCAGTCCCAACAGGGACTCCTACGAGCAGTACTTC
TRBJ1-3	.	TRBV2	CASSGGGPKSGNTIYF	TGTGCCAGCAGTGGGGGGGGGCCAAAATCTGGAAACACCATATATTTT
TRBJ2-5	.	TRBV5-4	CASSLSGYGETQYF	TGTGCCAGCAGCTTATCAGGGTATGGAGAGACCCAGTACTTC
TRBJ1-2	.	TRBV12-3/TRBV12-4	CASSLRDGYTF	TGTGCCAGCAGCCTCCGGGATGGCTACACCTTC
TRBJ2-5	TRBD1	TRBV11-2	CASSLRTGGLETQYF	TGTGCCAGCAGCTTAAGGACAGGGGGGTTGGAGACCCAGTACTTC
TRBJ2-1	.	TRBV25-1	CASRETSSSGEQFF	TGTGCCAGCAGAGAGACTAGTTCATCGGGTGAGCAGTTCTTC
TRBJ1-1	.	TRBV20-1	CSAKSTEAFF	TGCAGTGCCAAGAGCACTGAAGCTTTCTTT
TRBJ1-1	.	TRBV27	CASSPTLVVEAFF	TGTGCCAGCAGTCCAACCCTGGTAGTTGAAGCTTTCTTT
TRBJ1-1	.	TRBV11-2	CASSQVQGTEAFF	TGTGCCAGCAGCCAGGTCCAGGGCACTGAAGCTTTCTTT
TRBJ2-7	TRBD2	TRBV3-1/TRBV3-2	CASTQGTSRTYEQYF	TGTGCCAGCACGCAGGGGACTAGCAGGACCTACGAGCAGTACTTC
TRBJ2-2	.	TRBV4-2	CASSQERDRSTGELFF	TGTGCCAGCAGCCAAGAGCGGGATAGGAGCACCGGGGAGCTGTTTTTT